This TCR beta chain was sequenced during a study of cytomegalovirus exposure and HLA in healthy donors. This clone was found a few times. Its antigen is as yet unknown. Germline trimming cut 5 bases from V and 7 bases from J; bases unmatched to any gene: 4. This CDR3 has 12 amino acids. Germline CDR1 is SGHTA and CDR2 is FQGNSA. Researchers ran the PCR with 60 Vbeta and 13 Jbeta primers. Authors' analysis steps: Approximately 11 million of some 80 million unique TCR beta chains were shared, per a later count. Using immunoSEQ multiplex PCR, the repertoire was profiled, and TCRdb retains in-frame clones only, with some absent. From that table come the V and J calls and clone size; the DNA was used to work out D and trimming. The sample yields tens of thousands of clones, less than 65% seen once. Study-level points and caveats: It was reported that TCR beta sequences correctly inferred the HLA-A and HLA-B alleles for most subjects. Most TCR sequences proved rare, with some public TCRs found in many donors.

The chain uses TRBV7-2 and TRBJ1-2; 7 bases are shared with TRBD1. This sequence was found in a woman younger than 45 in good health and CMV-seronegative. Sequenced input: PBMCs. DNA of the CDR3: TGTGCCAGCAGCCTAGACAGGGTTGGCTACACCTTC. Translated, it gives CASSLDRVGYTF.